This TCR beta chain derives from a study of T-cell reconstitution after alpha-beta-depleted transplantation in children (dated by TCRdb to 2016 to 2017). As for the study more broadly: The study quantitatively tracked T-cell immune reconstitution after TCRalphabeta/CD19-depleted allogeneic hematopoietic cell transplantation in children using TCR repertoire profiling.

This clonotype was found a few times. It lacks a known antigen. The record has no base qualities; no much larger clone is one base away. Summary of the overall study and its limitations: Hyperexpanded clone frequencies declined over subsequent months; after one year, T-cell counts and TCRbeta diversity were mostly attributed to newly produced T cells. Apparently early alphabetaT-cell count recovery about two months after transplant reportedly relied on only several hundred rapidly expanded clones derived from non-depleted graft cells. In some patients, high TCRbeta diversity at day 60 was attributed to recipient T cells and intrathymic progenitors that had survived conditioning.

The method behind the library was PCR. The instrument given in TCRdb is Illumina HiSeq 2500. TCR library preparation used molecular barcoding, with unique molecular identifiers applied to normalize quantification of the TCRbeta repertoire. In-frame beta chains were kept once TCRdb had trimmed the public reads at Q25 with fastp and called clones with MiXCR. Each record represents a unique CDR3 protein, reported with the most common genes and DNA among its rows. For this sample there are about 980,000 distinct CDR3 sequences; about 29% appear just once. Under 30% of the sample belongs to the ten largest clones. The treatment or condition label, read with the paper, signifies: allogeneic hematopoietic cell transplantation with graft depleted of TCRalphabeta T cells and CD19 B cells. The transplant recipients were children given TCRalphabeta/CD19-depleted allogeneic hematopoietic cell grafts. V is pruned by 4 bases and J by 8 bases, leaving 5 bases of the junction without a gene match. Taken from the germline V gene, the CDR1 and CDR2 loops are SGHTA and FQGTGA. Reading from cysteine to phenylalanine, the CDR3 counts 14 amino acids. Here the CDR3 DNA is all that survives: 42 bases in frame from base 1.

Here the sequenced sample was PBMCs, mostly from graft donor cells, taken 360 days after TCRalphabeta/CD19-depleted stem cell transplant. The V gene is TRBV7-3 and the J gene is TRBJ2-1; 10 middle bases align to TRBD1. This clonotype was obtained from a boy less than two years old who had a stem cell transplant for SCID, so the T cells may come from the graft donor. The CDR3 region has the sequence CASSWGTGEYEQFF. The DNA sequence reads TGTGCCAGCAGCTGGGGGACAGGGGAATATGAGCAGTTCTTC. The reference TRBV7-3 and TRBJ2-1 proteins fill in what lies around the CDR3, so the full variable domain reads GAGVSQTPSNKVTEKGKYVELRCDPISGHTALYWYRQSLGQGPEFLIYFQGTGAADDSGLPNDRFFAVRPEGSVSTLKIQRTERGDSAVYLCASSWGTGEYEQFFGPGTRLTVL.